This is a list of T cell receptor beta chains from one sample in a study of blood T cell repertoires in COVID-19. Sequenced by immunoSEQ multiplex PCR; TCRdb stores in-frame clones only, minus some. The table lists 34,000 or so clones, roughly nine tenths of them singletons, with around 1.8% in the top ten. Sequencing used peripheral blood. The receptors were sampled from a middle-aged man with active or convalescent COVID-19. The CDR3 runs from the conserved cysteine through the conserved F or W. A D gene is named only where the DNA matches it firmly. Some rows mark clone size as missing; the rest say once, few, many or name a class of expanded clone.

clone_size	d_call	v_call	j_call	cdr3_aa	cdr3_nt
.	.	TRBV5-4	TRBJ2-1	CASSLDSGYNEQFF	TGTGCCAGCAGCTTGGATAGCGGTTACAATGAGCAGTTCTTC
.	TRBD1	TRBV13	TRBJ2-7	CASSRTGITYEQYF	TGTGCCAGCAGCCGGACAGGGATCACCTACGAGCAGTACTTC
.	.	TRBV7-3	TRBJ1-6	CASSPGRNSPLHF	TGTGCCAGCAGCCCTGGCCGTAATTCACCCCTCCACTTT
few	.	TRBV7-9	TRBJ1-5	CASSHGGGHLQPQHF	TGTGCCAGCAGCCACGGCGGGGGGCATTTGCAGCCCCAGCATTTT
.	TRBD1	TRBV29-1	TRBJ2-1	CSVERGGDRTYNEQFF	TGCAGCGTTGAGAGGGGTGGGGACAGGACCTACAATGAGCAGTTCTTC
.	.	TRBV10-2	TRBJ1-4	CASSGTAINEKLFF	TGCGCCAGCAGTGGGACAGCTATTAATGAAAAACTGTTTTTT
.	.	TRBV2	TRBJ1-1	CASSLGRNTEAFF	TGTGCCAGCAGCCTCGGTAGGAACACTGAAGCTTTCTTT
once	.	TRBV3-1/TRBV3-2	TRBJ2-1	CASSQVRRGGQFF	TGTGCCAGCAGCCAAGTCCGGCGGGGTGGGCAGTTCTTC
once	.	TRBV4-1	TRBJ1-6	CASTSIGGADYSPLHF	TGCGCCAGCACCTCAATCGGGGGGGCCGATTATTCACCCCTCCACTTT
.	.	TRBV28	TRBJ2-3	CASSFGAGPLSTDTQYF	TGTGCCAGCAGTTTTGGAGCGGGTCCCTTGAGCACAGATACGCAGTATTTT
.	TRBD1	TRBV19	TRBJ1-1	CASNSWTGGIEFEAFF	TGTGCCAGTAATTCTTGGACAGGGGGTATCGAATTTGAAGCTTTCTTT
.	.	TRBV28	TRBJ2-1	CASSFLIGKFPYEQFF	TGTGCCAGCAGTTTTCTGATCGGGAAATTTCCTTATGAGCAGTTCTTC
.	TRBD2	TRBV4-1	TRBJ2-7	CASSQVGTWGGYEQYF	TGCGCCAGCAGCCAAGTGGGGACTTGGGGGGGCTACGAGCAGTACTTC
.	TRBD1	TRBV7-2	TRBJ1-6	CASSLQGAGSPLHF	TGTGCCAGCAGCTTACAGGGGGCCGGCTCACCCCTCCACTTT
.	TRBD2	TRBV28	TRBJ2-7	CASRTSGSAHEQYF	TGTGCCAGCAGGACTAGCGGGAGTGCCCACGAGCAGTACTTC
.	.	TRBV3-1/TRBV3-2	TRBJ2-7	CASSQDLGKSGYEQYF	TGTGCCAGCAGCCAAGATTTAGGGAAGTCGGGGTACGAGCAGTACTTC
once	TRBD2	TRBV29-1	TRBJ2-1	CSVEGHSWTSFSQFF	TGCAGCGTTGAAGGACACTCTTGGACTAGTTTTAGCCAGTTCTTC
.	TRBD1	TRBV4-3	TRBJ2-3	CASSARWWAQGAPTDTQYF	TGCGCCAGCAGCGCAAGATGGTGGGCCCAGGGGGCCCCCACAGATACGCAGTATTTT
few	TRBD2	TRBV18	TRBJ2-2	CASSPTSVANTGELFF	TGTGCCAGCTCCCCTACTAGCGTAGCGAACACCGGGGAGCTGTTTTTT
.	TRBD2	TRBV2	TRBJ2-3	CASRGLVSSDTQYF	TGTGCCAGCAGAGGACTAGTAAGCTCAGATACGCAGTATTTT
.	.	TRBV6-5	TRBJ1-1	CASSDSLLAEAFF	TGTGCCAGTTCAGACAGTTTACTTGCTGAAGCTTTCTTT
.	TRBD2	TRBV11-2	TRBJ2-1	CASSLGGSSYNEQFF	TGTGCCAGCAGCTTAGGCGGGAGCTCCTACAATGAGCAGTTCTTC
.	.	TRBV5-1	TRBJ2-5	CASSSLGQETQYF	TGCGCCAGCAGCTCCCTAGGCCAAGAGACCCAGTACTTC
.	TRBD1	TRBV10-3	TRBJ1-5	CAISDTGGPQPQHF	TGTGCCATCAGTGACACAGGGGGACCTCAGCCCCAGCATTTT
.	.	TRBV5-1	TRBJ2-1	CASSFGGQVNNEQFF	TGCGCCAGCAGCTTTGGAGGCCAGGTGAACAATGAGCAGTTCTTC
.	TRBD1	TRBV19	TRBJ2-5	CASSLWTGSYQETQYF	TGTGCCAGTAGTCTGTGGACAGGGTCGTACCAAGAGACCCAGTACTTC
few	TRBD1	TRBV7-9	TRBJ1-2	CASTTSGQDLIYGYTF	TGTGCCAGCACCACATCGGGACAGGACCTCATCTATGGCTACACCTTC
.	TRBD2	TRBV5-6	TRBJ2-1	CASSSPRTSGSDEQFF	TGTGCCAGCAGCTCCCCTCGGACTAGCGGGAGCGATGAGCAGTTCTTC
.	TRBD1	TRBV6-5	TRBJ1-5	CASSYSTGKPQHF	TGTGCCAGCAGTTACTCGACAGGGAAGCCCCAGCATTTT
.	TRBD2	TRBV29-1	TRBJ2-7	CSVGRGLASGVPYEQYF	TGCAGCGTCGGAAGGGGCTTGGCTAGCGGGGTCCCCTACGAGCAGTACTTC
.	.	TRBV12-2	TRBJ2-1	CASRLDLLDPQMGPRGYNEQFF	TGTGCAAGTCGCTTAGATCTCTTAGACCCCCAAATGGGTCCTAGGGGCTACAATGAGCAGTTCTTC
.	.	TRBV9	TRBJ2-3	CASSVVALPTDTQYF	TGTGCCAGCAGCGTAGTGGCCCTTCCCACAGATACGCAGTATTTT
.	.	TRBV18	TRBJ1-3	CASSSGGNTIYF	TGTGCCAGCTCATCAGGGGGAAACACCATATATTTT
.	.	TRBV2	TRBJ2-5	CASSDRVQETQYF	TGTGCCAGCAGTGACCGAGTCCAAGAGACCCAGTACTTC
few	TRBD2	TRBV10-3	TRBJ2-3	CAISESGGRAGDTQYF	TGTGCCATCAGTGAGTCTGGCGGGAGGGCGGGAGATACGCAGTATTTT
.	.	TRBV5-1	TRBJ1-1	CASSLVPLGGFDTEAFF	TGCGCCAGCAGCTTGGTCCCATTGGGGGGGTTTGACACTGAAGCTTTCTTT
once	.	TRBV2	TRBJ1-4	CASSGGGVGKLFF	TGTGCCAGCAGTGGTGGCGGGGTGGGAAAACTGTTTTTT
.	.	TRBV20-1	TRBJ2-5	CSASGLQETQYF	TGCAGTGCTAGTGGCCTACAAGAGACCCAGTACTTC
few	TRBD2	TRBV4-2	TRBJ2-7	CASSQGGRGRSYEQYF	TGTGCCAGCAGCCAAGGAGGGCGCGGGAGGTCCTACGAGCAGTACTTC
.	TRBD2	TRBV3-1/TRBV3-2	TRBJ2-1	CASGLAGAGRTYNEQFF	TGTGCCAGCGGACTAGCGGGAGCCGGTCGGACTTACAATGAGCAGTTCTTC
.	.	TRBV2	TRBJ2-5	CASSSEETQYF	TGTGCCAGCAGTTCAGAAGAGACCCAGTACTTC
.	.	TRBV5-1	TRBJ2-6	CASSPVLGANVLTF	TGCGCCAGCAGCCCCGTACTGGGGGCCAACGTCCTGACTTTC
.	.	TRBV6-2/TRBV6-3	TRBJ2-1	CASSRASPLYNEQFF	TGTGCCAGCAGCCGGGCTAGCCCGCTATACAATGAGCAGTTCTTC
once	TRBD2	TRBV7-9	TRBJ2-2	CASSLVGTSFNTGELFF	TGTGCCAGCAGCTTAGTAGGGACTAGCTTCAACACCGGGGAGCTGTTTTTT
.	TRBD2	TRBV28	TRBJ2-5	CASSNFRLAGVEETQYF	TGTGCCAGCAGTAACTTCCGACTAGCGGGAGTGGAGGAGACCCAGTACTTC
.	.	TRBV5-1	TRBJ2-7	CASTPHPGQLSSPESYEQYF	TGCGCCAGCACCCCTCACCCGGGACAACTATCTAGCCCGGAATCCTACGAGCAGTACTTC
.	TRBD2	TRBV9	TRBJ2-3	CASSVAPWTSGNTDTQYF	TGTGCCAGCAGCGTAGCCCCTTGGACTAGCGGGAACACAGATACGCAGTATTTT
.	TRBD1	TRBV19	TRBJ2-2	CASRDRGAGELFF	TGTGCCAGTAGGGACAGGGGCGCCGGGGAGCTGTTTTTT
.	TRBD1	TRBV6-5	TRBJ2-7	CASSYSRGRDEQYF	TGTGCCAGCAGTTACTCCAGGGGGCGCGACGAGCAGTACTTC
.	.	TRBV7-9	TRBJ2-5	CASSFLPQYGTQETQYF	TGTGCCAGCAGCTTTCTTCCCCAATACGGGACACAAGAGACCCAGTACTTC